This T cell receptor (beta chain) was captured in a study of T cell responses to AZD1222 COVID-19 vaccine. Whole-study results and caveats: Increases in Spike-specific TCR breadth and depth were seen after two AZD1222 doses. Of spike-specific TCRs, nearly half reportedly target regions left unmutated in variants.

A note on this clone: The antigen is unknown.

Trimming took 7 bases from V and 2 from J; bases not matched to a gene: 9. The CDR3 has 17 residues. Germline-derived CDR1 and CDR2 are WSHSY and SAAADI. The assay was immunoSEQ multiplex PCR, and TCRdb's table has in-frame clones only and misses some. The table records 95,000 to 150,000 clones, 93% of them present only once. This sequence joins TRBV10-2 and TRBJ1-4; 11 bases match TRBD1. This sequence originates from an adult who received the AZD1222 COVID-19 vaccine. The sequencing used peripheral blood, collected 28 days after the second AZD1222 dose. In DNA, the CDR3 is TGCGCCAGCAAAGAGGGACAGGGGGTTGGGACTAATGAAAAACTGTTTTTT. Its translation is CASKEGQGVGTNEKLFF.